Listed below are T cell receptor beta chains from one sample, sequenced in a study of PD-L1 blockade in urothelial cancer. TCRdb's copy holds only in-frame clones and misses some; the assay was immunoSEQ multiplex PCR. The sample holds 50,000 or so clones, about 81% seen once. The sequencing here drew on PBMCs, taken around atezolizumab (anti-PD-L1) treatment. These TCRs come from a man in his 70s with urothelial cancer. CDR3s include the opening cysteine and the closing phenylalanine or tryptophan. A D gene is named only where the DNA matches it firmly. Clone size is shown for a subset of rows, as once, few, many or a class of expanded clone.

TRBD1 TRBJ2-7 NA TRBV4-3 16 CASSRRWGQGANEQYF TGCGCCAGCAGCCGGAGATGGGGACAGGGAGCCAACGAGCAGTACTTC
NA TRBJ1-1 NA TRBV27 13 CASSFPPNTEAFF TGTGCCAGCAGTTTTCCTCCGAACACTGAAGCTTTCTTT
TRBD1 TRBJ1-1 NA TRBV29-1 14 CSSTVGTANTEAFF TGCAGCTCGACCGTTGGGACAGCTAACACTGAAGCTTTCTTT
TRBD2 TRBJ2-3 NA TRBV7-3 15 CASSTSGRTADTQYF TGTGCCAGCAGTACTAGCGGGAGGACCGCGGATACGCAGTATTTT
NA TRBJ1-2 once TRBV18 13 CASSPRGGYGYTF TGTGCCAGCTCCCCTAGGGGCGGCTATGGCTACACCTTC
NA TRBJ2-1 NA TRBV27 15 CASSLGDFPRGEQFF TGTGCCAGCAGTTTAGGCGACTTCCCTCGGGGGGAGCAGTTCTTC
TRBD2 TRBJ2-5 NA TRBV28 16 CASSTGLAGGQETQYF TGTGCCAGCAGTACAGGACTAGCGGGAGGGCAAGAGACCCAGTACTTC
NA TRBJ2-2 once TRBV11-2 16 CASSLISGDRTGELFF TGTGCCAGCAGCTTGATCTCCGGGGATCGAACCGGGGAGCTGTTTTTT
NA TRBJ1-1 NA TRBV5-6 15 CASSFYRVSDTEAFF TGTGCCAGCAGCTTCTACAGGGTATCCGACACTGAAGCTTTCTTT
TRBD2 TRBJ2-7 few TRBV7-2 13 CASSGGGPYEQYF TGTGCCAGCAGTGGGGGGGGACCCTACGAGCAGTACTTC
TRBD2 TRBJ2-3 NA TRBV6-1 13 CASSPSPAGGQYF TGTGCCAGCAGCCCGAGCCCAGCGGGAGGGCAGTATTTT
NA TRBJ1-6 NA TRBV5-6 13 CASSQTVNSPLHF TGTGCCAGCAGCCAAACAGTAAACTCACCCCTCCACTTT
TRBD1 TRBJ2-7 NA TRBV5-4 16 CASSLDPTGGSYEQYF TGTGCCAGCAGCTTGGATCCCACAGGGGGCTCCTACGAGCAGTACTTC
TRBD1 TRBJ1-3 NA TRBV2 17 CASSWTGWFTSGNTIYF TGTGCCAGCAGTTGGACAGGTTGGTTTACCTCTGGAAACACCATATATTTT
NA TRBJ1-1 NA TRBV5-6 14 CASSFLEANTEAFF TGTGCCAGCAGCTTTCTAGAGGCGAACACTGAAGCTTTCTTT
NA TRBJ1-2 NA TRBV6-6 13 CASSLRDNYGYTF TGTGCCAGCAGCCTCAGGGATAACTATGGCTACACCTTC
TRBD1 TRBJ2-3 NA TRBV6-5 13 CASRTGGTDTQYF TGTGCCAGCAGAACAGGGGGAACAGATACGCAGTATTTT
NA TRBJ2-3 NA TRBV7-2 14 CASSLGGVTDTQYF TGTGCCAGCAGCTTAGGGGGAGTCACAGATACGCAGTATTTT
NA TRBJ2-3 NA TRBV6-1 15 CASKGREKSTDTQYF TGTGCCAGCAAGGGTCGGGAGAAGAGCACAGATACGCAGTATTTT
NA TRBJ1-1 NA TRBV2 13 CASIQGHRTEAFF TGTGCCAGCATTCAAGGACACCGGACTGAAGCTTTCTTT
NA TRBJ1-3 NA TRBV5-4 15 CASSASGGSGNTIYF TGTGCCAGCAGCGCGTCGGGGGGTTCTGGAAACACCATATATTTT
NA TRBJ1-1 NA TRBV28 16 CASSTVKEGGTLRAFF TGTGCCAGCTCGACAGTGAAGGAGGGCGGAACCCTGAGGGCTTTCTTT
TRBD2 TRBJ2-7 NA TRBV6-5 14 CASSLGLEANEQYF TGTGCCAGCAGTTTAGGACTAGAGGCGAACGAGCAGTACTTC
TRBD1 TRBJ1-1 NA TRBV27 14 CASSWGQGLTEAFF TGTGCCAGCAGTTGGGGACAGGGGCTCACTGAAGCTTTCTTT
NA TRBJ1-4 NA TRBV19 15 CASSTSGDWQEKLFF TGTGCCAGTAGTACGTCAGGGGATTGGCAAGAAAAACTGTTTTTT
NA TRBJ1-5 NA TRBV2 15 CASSAGTEGGQPQHF TGTGCCAGCAGTGCTGGAACAGAAGGAGGTCAGCCCCAGCATTTT
TRBD1 TRBJ1-6 NA TRBV5-4 16 CASSLDRNRGNSPLHF TGTGCCAGCAGCTTGGATAGGAACAGGGGTAATTCACCCCTCCACTTT
TRBD2 TRBJ2-3 NA TRBV11-2 18 CASSLSSTSGSSTDTQYF TGTGCCAGCAGCCTATCGTCGACTAGCGGGAGCAGCACAGATACGCAGTATTTT
TRBD2 TRBJ2-1 few TRBV2 15 CASSLTSGEYNEQFF TGTGCCAGCAGCCTCACTAGCGGGGAATACAATGAGCAGTTCTTC
NA TRBJ2-1 NA TRBV5-6 15 CASSLGGREYYEQFF TGTGCCAGCAGCTTGGGGGGGCGGGAGTACTATGAGCAGTTCTTC
TRBD1 TRBJ1-3 few TRBV18 14 CASSSGQGPDTIYF TGTGCCAGCTCATCGGGACAGGGTCCGGACACCATATATTTT
NA TRBJ2-2 NA TRBV5-1 15 CASSLGPTATGELFF TGCGCCAGCAGCTTGGGGCCGACAGCTACCGGGGAGCTGTTTTTT
NA TRBJ1-2 NA TRBV7-2 14 CASTPVQRAIGYTF TGTGCCAGCACCCCCGTACAGCGGGCTATTGGCTACACCTTC
NA TRBJ1-1 NA TRBV18 13 CASSPTVDSPAFF TGTGCCAGCTCACCGACAGTTGACAGTCCGGCTTTCTTT
NA TRBJ2-5 NA TRBV10-3 11 CAISSGETQYF TGTGCCATCAGTTCGGGTGAGACCCAGTACTTC
TRBD1 TRBJ2-7 NA TRBV14 15 CASSRAGTGGYEQYF TGTGCCAGCAGCCGAGCCGGGACAGGGGGCTACGAGCAGTACTTC
NA TRBJ1-1 NA TRBV5-4 13 CASSQGRNTEAFF TGTGCCAGCAGCCAGGGGAGGAACACTGAAGCTTTCTTT
NA TRBJ2-5 NA TRBV28 13 CASSPSGGETQYF TGTGCCAGCAGTCCCTCTGGGGGCGAGACCCAGTACTTC
NA TRBJ1-2 NA TRBV7-5 18 CVRSLGSSGDSRIRGYTF TGTGTCAGAAGCTTAGGAAGTTCGGGGGATTCGAGAATTCGTGGCTACACCTTC
NA TRBJ2-1 NA TRBV5-6 16 CASSPTGTLRYNEQFF TGTGCCAGCAGCCCGACCGGGACACTGAGATACAATGAGCAGTTCTTC
NA TRBJ2-3 NA TRBV19 11 CATRAGDTQYF TGTGCCACCCGTGCGGGGGATACGCAGTATTTT
NA TRBJ1-1 NA TRBV25-1 13 CASSSGSYTEAFF TGTGCCAGCAGCTCAGGATCCTACACTGAAGCTTTCTTT
NA TRBJ1-4 NA TRBV19 11 CASSIAEKLFF TGTGCCAGTAGTATAGCGGAAAAACTGTTTTTT
NA TRBJ2-7 NA TRBV6-5 15 CASSYVRQGRNEQYF TGTGCCAGCAGTTACGTCCGGCAGGGGCGGAACGAGCAGTACTTC
NA TRBJ2-5 NA TRBV5-1 12 CASSFRGETQYF TGCGCCAGCAGCTTTAGGGGAGAGACCCAGTACTTC
NA TRBJ1-2 NA TRBV30 14 CAWSVLGGYHGYTF TGTGCCTGGAGTGTACTGGGAGGTTACCATGGCTACACCTTC
TRBD2 TRBJ2-4 NA TRBV14 18 CASSQWGERGRLGDIQYF TGTGCCAGCAGCCAATGGGGCGAGCGGGGTCGTCTCGGTGACATTCAGTACTTC
NA TRBJ1-5 few TRBV6-1 14 CASRLGARNQPQHF TGTGCCAGCAGACTGGGGGCACGCAATCAGCCCCAGCATTTT
TRBD2 TRBJ2-7 NA TRBV6-1 13 CASRFSGGYEQYF TGTGCCAGCCGCTTTAGCGGGGGGTACGAGCAGTACTTC
NA TRBJ2-7 NA TRBV5-5 14 CASSLLVSSYEQYF TGTGCCAGCAGCTTGTTGGTGAGCTCCTACGAGCAGTACTTC
TRBD2 TRBJ2-2 once TRBV19 15 CASKFQRGEAGELFF TGTGCCAGTAAATTCCAGCGGGGGGAAGCCGGGGAGCTGTTTTTT
NA TRBJ2-1 NA TRBV4-2 13 CASGLVGSNEQFF TGTGCCAGCGGACTTGTGGGGTCGAATGAGCAGTTCTTC
NA TRBJ1-5 NA TRBV7-6 16 CASSLAGGRSNQPQHF TGTGCCAGCAGCTTAGCGGGGGGGCGAAGCAATCAGCCCCAGCATTTT
TRBD2 TRBJ2-7 once TRBV4-1 20 CASSQDPQGTLAGGSYEQYF TGCGCCAGCAGCCAAGACCCACAGGGGACACTAGCGGGGGGTTCCTACGAGCAGTACTTC
NA TRBJ2-3 NA TRBV9 15 CASSSSGGDTDTQYF TGTGCCAGCAGCTCCAGTGGCGGGGACACAGATACGCAGTATTTT
NA TRBJ1-2 NA TRBV7-2 15 CASSSREVLNYGYTF TGTGCCAGCAGCTCCCGGGAGGTCCTTAACTATGGCTACACCTTC
NA TRBJ2-3 NA TRBV5-1 15 CASSLARVGLDTQYF TGCGCCAGCAGCTTGGCCAGGGTTGGTCTGGATACGCAGTATTTT
TRBD2 TRBJ2-1 NA TRBV7-9 11 CASRGGNEQFF TGTGCCAGCCGGGGGGGTAATGAGCAGTTCTTC
NA TRBJ2-7 NA TRBV7-9 17 CASSLDAGGIGSYEQYF TGTGCCAGCAGCTTAGATGCAGGCGGGATCGGGTCCTACGAGCAGTACTTC